The following is a T cell receptor (beta chain) sequence with its context. The data originate from a study of cytomegalovirus exposure and HLA in healthy donors. Trimming removed 4 bases at V and 2 bases at J, with 7 bases between. Germline CDR1 and CDR2: SEHNR and FQNEAQ (reference sequence). The CDR3 totals 13 residues. Primers: 60 Vbeta forward and 13 Jbeta reverse. Some clones are missing from TCRdb's copy, which holds only in-frame ones; the method was immunoSEQ multiplex PCR. The sample includes some 96,000 clones, less than 85% seen only once; the top ten take around 19%. The source is a woman aged 55-70 years in good health and CMV-seropositive. The sample was PBMCs. The chain combines TRBV7-9 with TRBJ2-3, with D uncertain. CDR3 amino acids: CASSSSYTDTQYF. The DNA for the CDR3 is TGTGCCAGCAGCTCCTCTTACACAGATACGCAGTATTTT.